The next 12 T cell receptor beta chains were all read from a single sample in a study of cytomegalovirus exposure and HLA in healthy donors. Researchers ran the PCR with 60 Vbeta and 13 Jbeta primers. Using immunoSEQ multiplex PCR, the repertoire was profiled, and TCRdb retains in-frame clones only, with some absent. The sample holds approximately 190,000 clones; 9.5% to 15% are singletons and the top ten take more than 7%. Sequencing used PBMCs. These receptors all stem from a man aged 45 to 65 in good health and CMV-seropositive.

This clone was detected a few times. The chain uses TRBV28 and TRBJ2-7; TRBD1 matches 8 bases. J gave up 9 bases and V 5 bases, and 3 bases lay outside the gene matches. Germline-derived CDR1 and CDR2 are MDHEN and SYDVKM. The CDR3 length is 11 residues. CDR3 residues: CASSTGQGQYV. CDR3 coding DNA: TGTGCCAGCAGTACCGGACAGGGGCAGTACGTC.

This clone was seen a few times. V is TRBV25-1 and J is TRBJ2-5; D perhaps matches TRBD2 (7 bases). Germline V gene data show CDR1 as MGHDK and CDR2 as SYGVNS. The V end lost 6 bases, the J end lost 2 bases, and 19 bases lay between the germline ends. The CDR3 totals 16 residues. DNA of the CDR3: TGTGCCAGCAGGAAAAGGGGGGGGCTTGGGCAAGAGACCCAGTACTTC. Residues: CASRKRGGLGQETQYF.

V is TRBV2 and J is TRBJ2-7; a possible D gene is TRBD1 (6 bases). From germline, CDR1 is SNHLY and CDR2 FYNNEI. This CDR3 has 13 amino acids. Trimming took 3 bases from V and 4 from J, leaving 10 bases between them. CDR3 amino acids: CASSDRGKYEQYF. In DNA form, the CDR3 reads TGTGCCAGCAGTGACAGGGGAAAGTACGAGCAGTACTTC.

The J gene is TRBJ1-1, the V gene TRBV19; D gene ambiguous. The CDR3 length is 16 residues. CDR1 LNHDA and CDR2 SQIVND come from the germline V gene (reference sequence). V was clipped by 5 bases and J by 1 base, with 17 bases between them. CDR3 region: CASSPGLRRQNTEAFF. The CDR3 region has the DNA TGTGCCAGTAGTCCCGGATTAAGGCGGCAGAACACTGAAGCTTTCTTT.

The chain uses TRBV19 and TRBJ1-5, with TRBD1 identical over 7 bases. The CDR3 totals 16 residues. Germline-derived CDR1 and CDR2 are LNHDA and SQIVND (reference sequence). V was clipped by 5 bases and J by 2 bases; unmatched bases: 9. The CDR3 bases are TGTGCCAGTAGTGTACGACAGGGAAATCGCAATCAGCCCCAGCATTTT. Its translation is CASSVRQGNRNQPQHF.

CDR3 nucleotide sequence: TGTGCCAGCAGCCTCCGGACAGGGCCGTCCGGAAACACCATATATTTT. This translates into CASSLRTGPSGNTIYF. V and J are TRBV7-6 and TRBJ1-3, with 8 positions matching TRBD1. The CDR3 extends over 16 amino acids. Germline trimming cut 5 bases from V and 4 bases from J; bases unmatched to any gene: 10. CDR1 is SGHVS and CDR2 is FNYEAQ in the germline V gene.

The chain combines TRBV7-2 with TRBJ1-6; 8 bases are shared with TRBD1. After removal of 6 bases from V and 7 bases from J, the junction contained 2 bases not matched to a gene. Germline V lookup: CDR1 SGHTA, CDR2 FQGNSA. This CDR3 has 13 amino acids. The CDR3 nucleotides read TGTGCCAGCAGAGGGACAGGCAATTCACCCCTCCACTTT. Its translation: CASRGTGNSPLHF.

The CDR3 nucleotides are TGTGCCAGTAGTATTGGCCAAGGAAACACCATATATTTT. Its protein is CASSIGQGNTIYF. The chain employs TRBV19 and TRBJ1-3, with D uncertain. Germline loops: CDR1 LNHDA, CDR2 SQIVND (reference sequence). The CDR3 consists of 13 residues. V was cut by 3 bases and J by 4 bases, with 7 bases left in between.

The gene calls are TRBV5-1 and TRBJ1-3; the match to TRBD1 covers 11 bases. V was clipped by 1 base and J by 3 bases; unmatched bases: 3. The CDR3 spans 16 residues. Germline loops: CDR1 SGHRS, CDR2 YFSETQ. DNA of the CDR3: TGCGCCAGCAGCTTGATGGGACAGGGGGATGGAAACACCATATATTTT. This gives the protein CASSLMGQGDGNTIYF. Full variable domain (remainder filled in from reference TRBV5-1 and TRBJ1-3): KAGVTQTPRYLIKTRGQQVTLSCSPISGHRSVSWYQQTPGQGLQFLFEYFSETQRNKGNFPGRFSGRQFSNSRSEMNVSTLELGDSALYLCASSLMGQGDGNTIYFGEGSWLTVV.

This chain's CDR3 is CASSSLTEAFF. CDR3 DNA: TGTGCCAGCAGTAGCCTCACTGAAGCTTTCTTT. The V and J genes are TRBV6-5 and TRBJ1-1; no firm D call. CDR1 MNHEY and CDR2 SVGAGI come from the germline V gene. The CDR3 totals 11 residues. Between the trimmed V and J ends, which lost 5 bases and 4 bases, there was a span of 5 bases.

This clone appeared a few times. This chain links TRBV5-6 with TRBJ1-5; D remains unclear. This CDR3 spans 15 amino acids. With 0 bases removed from V and 1 base from J, the gap between germline ends came to 8 bases. Germline V gene sequence: CDR1 SGHDT, CDR2 YYEEEE. The DNA of the CDR3 is TGTGCCAGCAGCTTGGGCTTACTGAGCAATCAGCCCCAGCATTTT. This codes for CASSLGLLSNQPQHF. Based on the CDR3 plus reference TRBV5-6 and TRBJ1-5, the full variable domain is DAGVTQSPTHLIKTRGQQVTLRCSPKSGHDTVSWYQQALGQGPQFIFQYYEEEERQRGNFPDRFSGHQFPNYSSELNVNALLLGDSALYLCASSLGLLSNQPQHFGDGTRLSIL.

This clone has more than one count but fewer than ten. J is TRBJ2-1 and V is TRBV25-1; a possible D gene is TRBD2 (6 bases). Looked up from germline, CDR1 is MGHDK and CDR2 is SYGVNS. The CDR3 has 15 residues. Trimming stripped 5 bases from V and 9 bases from J, with 20 bases between. The CDR3 nucleotides read TGTGCCAGCAGTATCGGGACTCCCCGCACTAGTGAGCAGTTCTTC. This translates into CASSIGTPRTSEQFF.